One sample yielded the 16 T cell receptor beta chains listed below, sequenced in a study of cytomegalovirus exposure and HLA in healthy donors. Primers included in the PCR were 60 Vbeta and 13 Jbeta primers. TCRdb's copy holds only in-frame clones and misses some; the assay was immunoSEQ multiplex PCR. Of 150,000 to 200,000 clones in the sample, over 75% were seen once. The material sequenced was PBMCs. These receptors were obtained from a man younger than 35 in good health and CMV-seronegative.

The J gene is TRBJ2-5, the V gene TRBV18, with D hard to call. V was pared by 3 bases and J by 1 base, with 3 bases between. The V gene's germline CDR1 is KGHSH and CDR2 LQKENI. The CDR3 is 12 residues long. As DNA, the CDR3 is TGTGCCAGCTCACCCCTCCAAGAGACCCAGTACTTC. Translation gives CASSPLQETQYF.

This clone was found a few times. This chain uses TRBV7-2 with TRBJ1-3; the D is unclear. Germline V gene data show CDR1 as SGHTA and CDR2 as FQGNSA. Trimming left V 5 bases short and J 2 bases short, with 16 bases between. This CDR3 contains 16 residues. The CDR3 DNA sequence: TGTGCCAGCAGCACCGGGAGCCGATCCACTGGAAACACCATATATTTT. It translates to CASSTGSRSTGNTIYF.

Here the CDR3 reads CASRWMGKGYTF. DNA for the CDR3: TGTGCCAGTAGATGGATGGGCAAGGGCTACACCTTC. This chain connects TRBV19 to TRBJ1-2; the D is unclear. CDR1 is LNHDA and CDR2 is SQIVND in the germline V gene (reference sequence). V dropped 6 bases and J dropped 8 bases, with 13 bases sitting between them. The CDR3 has 12 residues. Full variable domain (outside the CDR3, taken from reference TRBV19 and TRBJ1-2): DGGITQSPKYLFRKEGQNVTLSCEQNLNHDAMYWYRQDPGQGLRLIYYSQIVNDFQKGDIAEGYSVSREKKESFPLTVTSAQKNPTAFYLCASRWMGKGYTFGSGTRLTVV.

This rearrangement joins TRBV25-1 to TRBJ1-5; perhaps TRBD1 as D (5 bases). V lost 4 bases and J lost 0, with 16 bases in between. CDR1 is MGHDK and CDR2 is SYGVNS in the germline V gene. The CDR3 is 17 amino acids. The CDR3 region is CASSGPGHPNSNQPQHF. The CDR3 nucleotides read TGTGCCAGCAGTGGGCCAGGGCACCCAAATAGCAATCAGCCCCAGCATTTT.

V gene TRBV10-2 combines with J gene TRBJ1-1, with D possibly TRBD1 on 6 matching bases. The CDR3 covers 13 residues. Germline-derived CDR1 and CDR2 are WSHSY and SAAADI. V was pared by 10 bases and J by 1 base, with 13 bases between. The CDR3 DNA follows: TGCGCCATAGGACTCAGGGGGAACACTGAAGCTTTCTTT. Its translation is CAIGLRGNTEAFF.

This sequence joins TRBV7-2 and TRBJ1-2; D perhaps matches TRBD1 (6 bases). CDR3 length equals 12 residues. Germline values: CDR1 SGHTA, CDR2 FQGNSA. V lost 11 bases, J lost 6 bases, and 16 bases lay in between. CDR3 region: CAGTFSGDGYTF. Here the CDR3 DNA reads TGTGCCGGCACTTTCTCAGGGGATGGCTACACCTTC. The whole variable domain, remainder taken from reference TRBV7-2 and TRBJ1-2, is GAGVSQSPSNKVTEKGKDVELRCDPISGHTALYWYRQSLGQGLEFLIYFQGNSAPDKSGLPSDRFSAERTGGSVSTLTIQRTQQEDSAVYLCAGTFSGDGYTFGSGTRLTVV.

The chain couples TRBV4-1 to TRBJ1-5; no clear D. CDR1 MGHRA and CDR2 YSYEKL come from the germline V gene. The CDR3 covers 15 residues. The V and J ends lost 0 bases and 0 bases respectively, with 6 bases between them. DNA of the CDR3: TGCGCCAGCAGCCAAGATAAACTTAGCAATCAGCCCCAGCATTTT. It encodes CASSQDKLSNQPQHF.

The rearrangement uses TRBV27 and TRBJ2-5, with unresolved D. V shed 3 bases and J shed 6 bases, with 11 bases lying between them. Germline V gives CDR1 MNHEY, CDR2 SMNVEV (reference sequence). The CDR3 sequence is 13 residues long. The CDR3 sequence: CASSFQPWQTQYF. The CDR3 coding sequence is TGTGCCAGCAGTTTCCAACCCTGGCAGACCCAGTACTTC.

The CDR3 reads CASQADTQGYGYTF. Here the CDR3 DNA reads TGTGCCAGCCAGGCGGACACCCAGGGGTATGGCTACACCTTC. The rearrangement links TRBV7-2 to TRBJ1-2, with a possible D match to TRBD1 (6 bases). V was cut by 8 bases and J by 5 bases, with 18 bases left in between. Germline V gene lookup returns CDR1 SGHTA and CDR2 FQGNSA. This CDR3 has 14 amino acids.

This sequence joins TRBV27 and TRBJ2-6; D is ambiguous. Germline values: CDR1 MNHEY, CDR2 SMNVEV (reference sequence). V was cut by 6 bases and J by 3 bases, with 9 bases left in between. The CDR3 spans 14 residues. As DNA, the CDR3 is TGTGCCAGCAGCTGGTTCGGTGGGGCCAACGTCCTGACTTTC. Translating gives CASSWFGGANVLTF.

V and J are TRBV25-1 and TRBJ1-4; 9 nucleotides agree with TRBD1. CDR3 length: 15 amino acids. Losses at the gene ends were 0 bases for V and 7 bases for J; bases not matched to a gene: 3. Germline V gene sequence: CDR1 MGHDK, CDR2 SYGVNS. This CDR3 reads CASSEYYRGLEKLFF. In nucleotides, the CDR3 is TGTGCCAGCAGTGAATATTACAGGGGGCTTGAAAAACTGTTTTTT.

V and J are TRBV18 and TRBJ2-7; 7 bases fit TRBD1. There are 15 residues in the CDR3. V lost 4 bases to trimming and J lost 6 bases; unmatched junction nucleotides: 12. CDR1 and CDR2 (germline): KGHSH, LQKENI. The CDR3 reads CASSRTGTVRSEQYF. CDR3 DNA: TGTGCCAGCTCACGAACCGGGACAGTACGAAGCGAGCAGTACTTC.

J is TRBJ2-7 and V is TRBV21-1; TRBD1 reflects the table's D call only, with no check against the DNA. TRBV21-1 corresponds to a pseudogene. CDR3 length: 19 amino acids. The CDR3 region has the DNA TGTGCCAGCAGCCCCTTAGGGGACAGGGGAGCCGTGGGCAGTGGCGAGCAGTACTTC. This encodes CASSPLGDRGAVGSGEQYF.

This sequence joins TRBV5-1 and TRBJ2-1, with TRBD2 matching 13 bases. CDR1 SGHRS and CDR2 YFSETQ come from the germline V gene. The CDR3 spans 16 residues. Trimming cost V 4 bases and J 6 bases; bases outside gene matches: 7. The CDR3 sequence: CASSPRLAGGSNEQFF. As DNA, the CDR3 is TGCGCCAGCAGCCCGCGACTAGCGGGAGGTTCCAATGAGCAGTTCTTC.

This sequence joins TRBV6-1 and TRBJ2-7; 7 nucleotides match TRBD1. V lost 6 bases and J lost 3; bases outside the gene matches: 5. The CDR3 is 13 amino acids. In germline, CDR1 is MNHNS, CDR2 SASEGT. The CDR3 nucleotides are TGTGCCAGCAGAAGGGACAGAAACTACGAGCAGTACTTC. This gives the protein CASRRDRNYEQYF.

The chain joins TRBV5-6 to TRBJ2-7; TRBD1 is a possible D gene (5 bases). This CDR3 comprises 16 residues. Germline CDR1 and CDR2: SGHDT and YYEEEE. Trimming removed 1 base from V and 3 bases from J, with 17 bases in between. CDR3 sequence (DNA): TGTGCCAGCAGCTTGACCCTTACAGGCGGCTACTACGAGCAGTACTTC. It encodes CASSLTLTGGYYEQYF.